This entry is about one T cell receptor (beta chain). Its antigen is as yet unknown. The source of the sample is a study of shared clonotypes between healthy human individuals. For sorted subsets, about 190 ng DNA per replicate equaled 30,000 or so T cell genomes. Source study methods: ImmunoSEQ output held junction-only sequences without quality scores, so filtering differed. Here immunoSEQ multiplex PCR was the method, and the copy in TCRdb shows in-frame clones only, minus some. V, J and clone size reflect that table, while D and trimming were determined from the DNA. Of around 2.1 million clones detected, about 92% appear once; the ten largest clones hold roughly 1.7%. The naive CD8 population came from CD45RO-negative cells selected for CCR7, without terminally differentiated effector memory CD45RA+ cells. General observations from the study: Even with large depth, rarefaction showed that sorted-subset sequencing was incomplete. Having only a few donors restricted how much genetic and exposure-history diversity was captured.

CDR1 MNHEY and CDR2 SMNVEV come from the germline V gene (reference sequence). The CDR3 is made up of 15 amino acids. V lost 0 bases, J lost 2 bases, and 9 bases lay in between. Source material: naive CD8+ T cells from PBMCs. The chain combines TRBV27 with TRBJ2-3; possibly TRBD1 for D (5 bases). The clonotype originates from a man aged 18 to 35 in good health. Some clones in this sample may be carry-over from other donors' samples. The CDR3 DNA sequence: TGTGCCAGCAGTTTATCATCAGGGCCCACAGATACGCAGTATTTT. As protein: CASSLSSGPTDTQYF.